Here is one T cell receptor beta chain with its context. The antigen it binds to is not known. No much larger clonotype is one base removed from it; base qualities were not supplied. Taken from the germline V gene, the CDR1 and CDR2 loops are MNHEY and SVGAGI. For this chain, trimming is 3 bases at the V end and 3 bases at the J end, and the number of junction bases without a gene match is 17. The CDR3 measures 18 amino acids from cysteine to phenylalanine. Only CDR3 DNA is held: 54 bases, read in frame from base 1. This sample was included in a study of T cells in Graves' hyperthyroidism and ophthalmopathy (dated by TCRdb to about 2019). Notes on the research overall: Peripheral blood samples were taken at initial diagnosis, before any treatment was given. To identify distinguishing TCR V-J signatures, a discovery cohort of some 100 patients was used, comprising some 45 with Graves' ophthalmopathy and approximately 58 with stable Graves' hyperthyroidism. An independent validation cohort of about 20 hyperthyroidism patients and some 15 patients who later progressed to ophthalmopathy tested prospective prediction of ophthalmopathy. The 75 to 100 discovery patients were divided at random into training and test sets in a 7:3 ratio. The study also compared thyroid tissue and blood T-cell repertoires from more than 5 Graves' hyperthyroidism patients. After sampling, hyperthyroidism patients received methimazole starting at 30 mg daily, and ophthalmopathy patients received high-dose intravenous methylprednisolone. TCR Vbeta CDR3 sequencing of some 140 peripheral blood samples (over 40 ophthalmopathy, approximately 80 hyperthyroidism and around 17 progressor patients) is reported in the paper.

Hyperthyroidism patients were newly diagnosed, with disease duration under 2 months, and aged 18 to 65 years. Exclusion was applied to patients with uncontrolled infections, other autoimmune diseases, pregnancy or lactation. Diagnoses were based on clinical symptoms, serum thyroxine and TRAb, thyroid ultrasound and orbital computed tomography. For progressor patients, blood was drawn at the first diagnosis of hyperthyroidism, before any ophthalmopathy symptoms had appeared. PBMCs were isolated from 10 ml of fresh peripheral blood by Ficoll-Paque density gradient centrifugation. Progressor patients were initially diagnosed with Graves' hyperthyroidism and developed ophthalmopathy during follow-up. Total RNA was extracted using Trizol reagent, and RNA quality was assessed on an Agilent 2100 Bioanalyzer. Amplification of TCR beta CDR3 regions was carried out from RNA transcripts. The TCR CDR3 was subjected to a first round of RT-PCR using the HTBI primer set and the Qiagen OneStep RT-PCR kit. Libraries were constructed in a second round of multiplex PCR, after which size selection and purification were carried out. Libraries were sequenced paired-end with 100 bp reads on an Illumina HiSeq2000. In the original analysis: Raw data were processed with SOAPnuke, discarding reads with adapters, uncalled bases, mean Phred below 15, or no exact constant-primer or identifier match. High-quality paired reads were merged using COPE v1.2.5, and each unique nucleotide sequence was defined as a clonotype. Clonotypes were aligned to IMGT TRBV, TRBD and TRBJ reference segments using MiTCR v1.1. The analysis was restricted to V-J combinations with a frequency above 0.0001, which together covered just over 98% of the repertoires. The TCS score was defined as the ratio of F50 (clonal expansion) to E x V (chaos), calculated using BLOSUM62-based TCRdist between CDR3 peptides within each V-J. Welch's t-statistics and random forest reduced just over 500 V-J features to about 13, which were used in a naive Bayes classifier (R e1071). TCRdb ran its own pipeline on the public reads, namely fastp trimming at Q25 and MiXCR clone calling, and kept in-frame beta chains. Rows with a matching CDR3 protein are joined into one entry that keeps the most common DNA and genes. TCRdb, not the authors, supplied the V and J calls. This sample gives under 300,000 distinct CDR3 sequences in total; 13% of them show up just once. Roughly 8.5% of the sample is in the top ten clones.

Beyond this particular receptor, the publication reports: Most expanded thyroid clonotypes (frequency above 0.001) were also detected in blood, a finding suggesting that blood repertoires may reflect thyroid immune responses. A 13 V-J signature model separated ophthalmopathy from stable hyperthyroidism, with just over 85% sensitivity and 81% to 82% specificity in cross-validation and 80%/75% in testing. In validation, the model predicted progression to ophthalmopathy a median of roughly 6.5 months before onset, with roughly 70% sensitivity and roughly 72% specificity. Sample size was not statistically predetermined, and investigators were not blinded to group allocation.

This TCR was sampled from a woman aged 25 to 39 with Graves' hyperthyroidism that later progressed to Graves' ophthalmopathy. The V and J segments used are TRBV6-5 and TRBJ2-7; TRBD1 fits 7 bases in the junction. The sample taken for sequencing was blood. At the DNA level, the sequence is TGTGCCAGCAGTTATATGTTTCTAGAGACGGGACAGAGCTACGAGCAGTACTTC. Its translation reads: CASSYMFLETGQSYEQYF.